The sequence of this T cell receptor beta chain was determined in a study of blood T cell repertoires in COVID-19. Study in general: Sites in the United States, Italy and Spain provided acute and convalescent COVID-19 samples. T cells, B-cell-depleted T cells, or PBMCs provided the cDNA or gDNA that served as material.

In the source study's methods: From reference gene primer amplification, estimates of nucleated cell counts were derived. The data were produced by immunoSEQ multiplex PCR, yet TCRdb's version contains in-frame clones alone and is incomplete. That table supplies the V and J calls and clone size; D and trimming were determined from the DNA. The data show fewer than 300,000 clones, 70% to 90% seen once. The V end lost 0 bases, the J end lost 6 bases, and 15 bases lay between the germline ends. This CDR3 is 15 amino acids long. Per germline, CDR1 LNHDA and CDR2 SQIVND (reference sequence). Seattle's enrolled individuals joined amid active infection and were then monitored longitudinally.

The genes are TRBV19 and TRBJ2-7, with a weak D call TRBD2 (7 bases). The specimen sequenced was peripheral blood. This TCR came from a woman in her 50s with COVID-19, enrolled during active disease. The CDR3 reads CASSIDTAGEGEQYF. DNA for the CDR3: TGTGCCAGTAGTATAGATACAGCAGGGGAGGGCGAGCAGTACTTC. Full variable domain (missing parts from reference TRBV19 and TRBJ2-7): DGGITQSPKYLFRKEGQNVTLSCEQNLNHDAMYWYRQDPGQGLRLIYYSQIVNDFQKGDIAEGYSVSREKKESFPLTVTSAQKNPTAFYLCASSIDTAGEGEQYFGPGTRLTVT.